Sequencing of this T cell receptor beta chain was carried out in a study of blood T cell repertoires in COVID-19. Study information: PBMCs, B-cell-depleted T cells, or T cells provided the cDNA or gDNA that made up the material.

Here immunoSEQ multiplex PCR was the method, and the copy in TCRdb shows in-frame clones only, minus some. The table includes 50,000 to 70,000 clones, about 70% detected once. Germline V gives CDR1 SGHVS, CDR2 FQNEAQ. V was pared by 6 bases and J by 10 bases, with 16 bases of the junction left unmatched. The CDR3 spans 17 residues. The sequence came from a man between 50 and 59 years old with active or convalescent COVID-19. The source material was peripheral blood. The chain combines TRBV7-8 with TRBJ2-1, with TRBD2 identical over 12 bases. The CDR3 is CASRKRLAGAKEEEQFF. Here the CDR3 DNA reads TGTGCCAGCAGAAAAAGACTAGCGGGAGCTAAGGAAGAAGAGCAGTTCTTC.